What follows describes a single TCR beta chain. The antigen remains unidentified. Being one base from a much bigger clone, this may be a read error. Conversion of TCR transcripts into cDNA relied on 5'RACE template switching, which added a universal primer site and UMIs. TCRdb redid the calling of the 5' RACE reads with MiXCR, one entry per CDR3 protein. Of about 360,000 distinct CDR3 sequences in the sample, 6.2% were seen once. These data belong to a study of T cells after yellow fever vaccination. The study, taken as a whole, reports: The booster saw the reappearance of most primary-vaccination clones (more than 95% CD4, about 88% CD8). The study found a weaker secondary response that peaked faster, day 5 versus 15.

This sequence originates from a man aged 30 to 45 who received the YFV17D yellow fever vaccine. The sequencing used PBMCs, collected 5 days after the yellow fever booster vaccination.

CDR3 in amino acids: CASSQDTQGASEQFF. For the CDR3, the DNA is TGTGCCAGCAGCCAAGATACGCAGGGGGCCAGTGAGCAGTTCTTC. The J gene is TRBJ2-1, the V gene TRBV4-2; 8 nucleotides align to TRBD1. V lost 0 bases, J lost 9 bases, and 7 bases stayed unmatched. This CDR3 is 15 amino acids long. The germline CDR1 and CDR2 sequences are LGHNA and YNFKEQ.